This T cell receptor beta chain was recorded in a study of T cell responses to AZD1222 COVID-19 vaccine. V was trimmed by 4 bases and J by 10 bases, leaving 22 bases between them. The V gene's germline CDR1 is LGHDT and CDR2 YNNKEL (reference sequence). CDR3 length equals 15 residues. Data came from immunoSEQ multiplex PCR; TCRdb stores just in-frame clones and leaves some out. The profile shows 100,000 or so clones, 70% to 90% of them singletons. The material was peripheral blood, obtained 28 days after the second AZD1222 dose. The receptor's source is an adult who received the AZD1222 COVID-19 vaccine. J is TRBJ1-1 and V is TRBV3-1 (or the pseudogene TRBV3-2); D is possibly TRBD1 (5 bases). Here the CDR3 DNA reads TGTGCCAGCAGCCTCCGGGGACTAGGGATACTTGTAGCTTTCTTT. Its protein is CASSLRGLGILVAFF.